Included here is one T cell receptor (beta chain) sequence, with context. The record originates from a study of blood T cell repertoires in COVID-19. Study-level information: Donors in the United States, Italy and Spain gave samples during acute or convalescent COVID-19. From T cells, B-cell-depleted T cells, or PBMCs came the material, which was cDNA or gDNA.

Per the original data handling: Reference gene primer amplification gave estimated nucleated cell counts. Repertoires were generated with immunoSEQ multiplex PCR, while TCRdb's copy carries only in-frame clones and drops some. V, J and clone size are taken as reported in that table, and D and trimming were inferred from the DNA itself. The sample has around 180,000 clones, roughly nine tenths seen once. V was cut by 4 bases and J by 2 bases, with 15 bases left in between. The CDR3 consists of 15 residues. Germline-derived CDR1 and CDR2 are SGHRS and YFSETQ. This rearrangement joins TRBV5-1 to TRBJ1-1; D remains unclear. The sample was peripheral blood. The receptor was derived from a man aged 55 to 69 with acute or convalescent COVID-19. The CDR3 nucleotides are TGCGCCAGCAGCCCCCGGACTGGCCCAAACACTGAAGCTTTCTTT. Encoded protein: CASSPRTGPNTEAFF.